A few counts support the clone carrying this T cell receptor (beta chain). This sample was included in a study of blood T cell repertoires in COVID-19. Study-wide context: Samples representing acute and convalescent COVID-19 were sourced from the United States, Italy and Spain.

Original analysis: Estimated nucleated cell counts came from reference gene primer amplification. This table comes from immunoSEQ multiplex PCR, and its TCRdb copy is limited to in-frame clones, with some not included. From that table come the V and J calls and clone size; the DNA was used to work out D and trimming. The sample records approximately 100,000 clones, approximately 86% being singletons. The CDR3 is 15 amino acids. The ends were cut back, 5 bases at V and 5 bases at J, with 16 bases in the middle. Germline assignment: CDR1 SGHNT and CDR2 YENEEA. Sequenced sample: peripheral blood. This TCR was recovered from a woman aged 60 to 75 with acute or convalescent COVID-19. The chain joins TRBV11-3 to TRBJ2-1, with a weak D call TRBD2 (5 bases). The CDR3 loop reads CASSPHERENNEQFF. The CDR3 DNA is TGTGCCAGCAGCCCCCACGAGAGGGAGAACAATGAGCAGTTCTTC.